This T cell receptor beta chain is from a study of control samples from healthy donors and cancer patients. This CDR3 has 13 residues. V was pared by 4 bases and J by 6 bases, with 10 bases between. The protocol was immunoSEQ multiplex PCR, while the TCRdb copy is restricted to in-frame clones and leaves out a portion. The data show fewer than 200,000 clones, and the top ten clones hold about 2.2%. V gene TRBV12-3 or TRBV12-4 combines with J gene TRBJ1-5; D may be TRBD1 (5 bases). The receptor was isolated from a woman aged 25 to 39 in good health. The sequencing sample was made of blood. CDR3 in DNA: TGTGCCAGCAGTTGGGGGGGAGGTCAGCCCCAGCATTTT. Protein: CASSWGGGQPQHF.